This TCR beta chain was documented in a study of blood T cell repertoires in COVID-19 (dated by TCRdb to 2020 to 2022). In the study overall: Samples from collaborators originated in the United States, Italy and Spain and spanned both the acute and convalescent phases of COVID-19. Nearly every sample came with metadata listing a de-identified subject ID, COVID-19 status, age in years and sex. Where available, HLA class I and class II types were taken from metadata supplied by the sample provider and were not determined by assay-based typing. Subjects who had been exposed to COVID-19, were actively infected with it, or had recovered from it provided the deeply sampled blood TCRbeta repertoires that made up the dataset. Samples were obtained from the ongoing ImmuneRACE study (first 160 participants) and from over 1,000 subjects provided by 6 global collaborators. The prospective study material was composed of cDNA or gDNA derived from T cells, B-cell-depleted T cells, or PBMCs. The repertoires were released in a freely available public database intended as a resource for research on the immune response to SARS-CoV-2.

TCRbeta CDR3 regions were amplified from genomic DNA by means of the immunoSEQ Assay, a bias-controlled multiplex PCR. The published analysis was carried out like this. The number of nucleated cells in each sample was estimated from the amplification of reference gene primers within the assay. To quantify the absolute abundance of each unique TCRbeta CDR3 rearrangement, sequence reads were collapsed and filtered. For each sample, productive Simpson clonality was calculated as the square root of Simpson's diversity index over productive rearrangements. In its TCRdb copy, this immuneACCESS table keeps in-frame sequences only and misses some clones. Where compared with another copy, unresolved V genes explain less than half of these, and the others have no known cause. V and J calls and clone size are copied from that table; D and trimming were computed from the DNA. The sample includes more than 130,000 clones, with about 84% observed a single time. The ten largest account for over 5% of the sample.

Each collaborating institution followed its own protocols to collect whole blood in K2EDTA tubes. For TCRbeta analysis, collaborator samples were shipped as frozen whole blood, as isolated PBMCs, or as DNA extracted from either sample type. A word on this clone: The antigen this receptor binds is unknown. No much larger clone exists at a distance of one base, and base qualities are not known.

The investigation overall reported the following: Clinical and demographic metadata were provided uncurated, with the amount varying by source and participant.

The CDR1 and CDR2 encoded by the germline V gene are SGHRS and YFSETQ. Its CDR3 holds 14 amino acids, cysteine through phenylalanine. Kept here is only the CDR3 DNA, which spans 42 bases and is read in frame from base 1. The germline ends are 10 bases apart after V is trimmed by 0 bases and J by 4 bases. The sequencing sample was made of peripheral blood. The chain is assembled from TRBV5-1 and TRBJ1-1, with no D gene named confidently. The TCR comes from a human donor in a cohort sampled during active COVID-19. The base sequence is TGCGCCAGCAGCTTGGCCCCACAGCCCACTGAAGCTTTCTTT. Its translation is CASSLAPQPTEAFF.